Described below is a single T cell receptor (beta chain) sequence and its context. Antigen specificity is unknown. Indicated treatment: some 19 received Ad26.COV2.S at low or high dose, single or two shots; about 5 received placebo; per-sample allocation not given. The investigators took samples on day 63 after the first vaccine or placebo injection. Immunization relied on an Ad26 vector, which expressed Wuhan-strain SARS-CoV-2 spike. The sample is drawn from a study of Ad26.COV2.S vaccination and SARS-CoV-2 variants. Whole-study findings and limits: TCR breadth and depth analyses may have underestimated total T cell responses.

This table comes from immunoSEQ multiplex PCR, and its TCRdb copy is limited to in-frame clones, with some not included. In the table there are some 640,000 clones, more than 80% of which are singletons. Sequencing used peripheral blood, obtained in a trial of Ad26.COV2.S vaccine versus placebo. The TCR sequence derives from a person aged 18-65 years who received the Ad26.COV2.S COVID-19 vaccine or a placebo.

In DNA, the CDR3 is TGTGCCAGCAGCTTAGGGGAGGGGATGGCTGAAGCTTTCTTT. Protein: CASSLGEGMAEAFF. The chain has TRBV7-6 and TRBJ1-1; a weak D match, TRBD1 (5 bases). CDR3 size: 14 residues. Trimming took off 1 base at V and 6 bases at J, with 12 bases between the two ends. Per the germline V gene, CDR1 is SGHVS and CDR2 is FNYEAQ.